This T cell receptor beta chain comes out of a study of cytomegalovirus exposure and HLA in healthy donors. Across the whole study: As an earlier analysis found, 150 million to 200 million T cells yielded approximately 110 million unique TCR beta sequences. The early release's HLA-typed donors yielded tens of millions of unique TCRs.

General observations from the study: CMV serostatus was the only recorded immune exposure for donors. An apparent linkage of common viral pathogens to several of the most significant clusters emerged in a later analysis.

This clone was observed a handful of times. Its antigen is undetermined. Other DNA sequences within the sample encode an identical CDR3. Primers: 60 Vbeta forward and 13 Jbeta reverse. Produced via immunoSEQ multiplex PCR; TCRdb's table is partial and in-frame only. The data show about 37,000 clones, around 70% seen once. V was pared by 5 bases and J by 1 base, with 8 bases between. The CDR3 totals 13 residues. CDR1 is MNHNY and CDR2 is SVGAGI in the germline V gene (reference sequence). This chain connects TRBV6-6 to TRBJ1-1, with D uncertain. The sequence derives from a man aged 30 to 39 in good health and CMV-seronegative. Input material: PBMCs. The CDR3 region is CASSTGKNTEAFF. As DNA, the CDR3 is TGTGCCAGCAGTACGGGGAAGAACACTGAAGCTTTCTTT.